This T cell receptor beta chain emerged from a study of circulating and synovial CD4+ cells in juvenile arthritis. General study findings and limits: These repertoires were less diverse than bulk blood CD4 repertoires. Compared with bulk blood, circulating pathogenic-like lymphocytes shared substantially more CDR3 sequences with synovial T cells. The pathogenic-like versus bulk T cell difference escaped Vbeta family analysis.

To note about this clone: Its antigen is unknown.

Generated by immunoSEQ multiplex PCR, the TCRdb table keeps only in-frame clones and is missing some. The sample consists of over 30,000 clones, 90% to 95% of them appearing once. Patients with active juvenile idiopathic arthritis donated these samples. Unmatched junction bases numbered 12, after V lost 5 bases and J lost 10 bases. The CDR3 totals 16 residues. In germline, CDR1 is MGHDK, CDR2 SYGVNS. This clonotype was sampled from a human donor with juvenile idiopathic arthritis. This chain connects TRBV25-1 to TRBJ1-6, with TRBD1 matching over 9 bases. Material: CD4+ T cells from blood. Here the CDR3 reads CASSPTGQGIRSPLHF. The CDR3 region has the DNA TGTGCCAGCAGTCCCACGGGACAGGGCATACGGTCACCCCTCCACTTT. Drawing the rest from reference TRBV25-1 and TRBJ1-6, the complete variable domain is EADIYQTPRYLVIGTGKKITLECSQTMGHDKMYWYQQDPGMELHLIHYSYGVNSTEKGDLSSESTVSRIRTEHFPLTLESARPSHTSQYLCASSPTGQGIRSPLHFGNGTRLTVT.